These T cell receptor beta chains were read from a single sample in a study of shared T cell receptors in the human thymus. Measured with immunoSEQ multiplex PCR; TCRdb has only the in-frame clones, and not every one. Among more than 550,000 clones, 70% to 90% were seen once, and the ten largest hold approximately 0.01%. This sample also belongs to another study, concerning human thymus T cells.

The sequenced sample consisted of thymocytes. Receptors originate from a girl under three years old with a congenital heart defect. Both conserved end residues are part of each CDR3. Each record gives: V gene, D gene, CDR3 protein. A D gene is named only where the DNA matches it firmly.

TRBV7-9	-	CASSLDRAYEQYF
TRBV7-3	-	CAGPVARGGGGTDTQYF
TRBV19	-	CASSMPKSHGQGFYQPQHF
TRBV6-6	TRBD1	CASSYRRHTGGYGYTF
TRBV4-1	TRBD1	CASSQDPGQVFGSDNSPLHF
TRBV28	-	CASSGRGASGNTIYF
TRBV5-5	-	CASSLARGVSPLHF
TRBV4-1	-	CASSQARRENYGYTF
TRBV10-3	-	CAISPEDSPTRNEQFF
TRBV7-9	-	CASSLVGGTDSNTGELFF
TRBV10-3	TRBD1	CATWSGRRTGANTEAFF
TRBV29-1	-	CSVEAPKTGDRRTEAFF
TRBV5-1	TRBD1	CASSGDPDRECSPYNEQFF
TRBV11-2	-	CASSQGTSLLGDTEAFF
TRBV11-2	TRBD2	CASSLERASGEKYNEQFF
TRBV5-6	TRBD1	CASLTGANTEAFF
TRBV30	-	CAWRDRTGNTGELFF
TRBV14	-	CASSQVYHKTNYGYTF
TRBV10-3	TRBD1	CAISPTGTGRVNEQFF
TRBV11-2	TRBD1	CASSLERGQGARLGGSPLHF
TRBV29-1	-	CSVPPGVRALSVGAFF
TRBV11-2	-	CASSGFRWVGANEQFF